The TCR beta chain described here comes from a study of blood T cell repertoires in COVID-19. Looking at the study overall: Sites in the United States, Italy and Spain provided acute and convalescent COVID-19 samples. T cells, B-cell-depleted T cells, or PBMCs provided the cDNA or gDNA that served as material.

As handled by the study authors: Amplification of reference gene primers provided the estimated nucleated cell counts. TCRdb's copy holds only in-frame clones and misses some; the assay was immunoSEQ multiplex PCR. V, J and clone size were drawn from that table, and D and trimming were deduced from the DNA. Of about 180,000 clones listed, approximately 89% are singletons. The CDR3 sequence is 15 residues long. Germline V gives CDR1 MGHRA, CDR2 YSYEKL. With V trimmed by 3 bases and J by 3 bases, 5 bases remained unmatched. The sequenced material came from peripheral blood. The chain carries TRBV4-1 and TRBJ2-7; 10 positions agree with TRBD2. The clonotype was recovered from a woman in her 30s with acute or convalescent COVID-19. The CDR3 coding sequence is TGCGCCAGCAGCCACATAGCGGGAGGTATCTACGAGCAGTACTTC. The encoded protein is CASSHIAGGIYEQYF.